The 11 T cell receptor beta chains below were found in one sample sequenced in a study of blood T cell repertoires in COVID-19. TCRdb keeps only in-frame clones here, not all; method: immunoSEQ multiplex PCR. The data hold around 240,000 clones, with about 91% observed a single time. Specimen: PBMCs or T cells enriched from blood (not recorded which). The receptors were gathered from a human donor in a cohort exposed to, infected with or recovered from COVID-19 (not recorded which). The donor label of this sample is uncertain.

This clone showed up just a few times. V and J are TRBV6-1 and TRBJ1-6; a possible D gene is TRBD1 (6 bases). The germline V gene has CDR1 MNHNS and CDR2 SASEGT. The CDR3 runs to 14 residues. V lost 2 bases and J 7 bases, leaving 9 bases between the germline ends. The CDR3 is CASSETGLNSPLHF. The CDR3 region has the DNA TGTGCCAGCAGTGAAACAGGGTTGAATTCACCCCTCCACTTT.

In this sample, this clone turned up a few times. This chain uses TRBV6-5 with TRBJ2-3; TRBD1 matches at 7 bases. The CDR3 loop spans 14 amino acids. Germline V gives CDR1 MNHEY, CDR2 SVGAGI. J lost 2 bases, V lost 8 bases, and 7 bases had no gene match. The CDR3: CASLKQGFTDTQYF. The CDR3 nucleotides read TGTGCCAGCCTCAAACAGGGGTTCACAGATACGCAGTATTTT.

The chain joins TRBV25-1 to TRBJ1-4; tentatively, D is TRBD1 (5 bases). The length of the CDR3 is 15 residues. Germline assignment: CDR1 MGHDK and CDR2 SYGVNS. Trimming shortened V by 5 bases and J by 8 bases, and 18 bases separated the two germline ends. The CDR3, as DNA: TGTGCCAGCAGTAGAATGGGCAGGGATTACGAAAAACTGTTTTTT. It codes for CASSRMGRDYEKLFF.

The genes are TRBV12-5 and TRBJ2-7, with a tentative D call TRBD2 (5 bases). V dropped 0 bases and J dropped 0 bases, with 9 bases sitting between them. Germline assignment: CDR1 LGHNT and CDR2 FRNRAP. The CDR3 runs 15 residues. CDR3 region: CASGLVLGSSYEQYF. CDR3 coding DNA: TGTGCTAGTGGTTTGGTACTAGGAAGCTCCTACGAGCAGTACTTC.

This rearrangement joins TRBV12-5 to TRBJ1-2, with D possibly being TRBD1 (5 bases). Germline V gene lookup returns CDR1 LGHNT and CDR2 FRNRAP. Trimming pared 0 bases from V and 9 bases from J, leaving 14 bases between. The CDR3 contains 14 residues. CDR3 sequence reads: CASGLVEGARSYTF. In DNA form, the CDR3 reads TGTGCTAGTGGTTTGGTGGAAGGGGCGCGTAGCTACACCTTC.

The CDR3, as DNA: TGTGCCTGGAGTCTCGGTTATGATCAGCCCCAGCATTTT. This sequence encodes CAWSLGYDQPQHF. This chain uses TRBV30 with TRBJ1-5, with no clear D. The V gene lost 2 bases and the J gene lost 5 bases, with 10 bases spanning the gap. This CDR3 region has 13 residues. Per the germline V gene, CDR1 is GTSNPN and CDR2 is SVGIG (reference sequence).

The rearrangement joins TRBV10-3 to TRBJ2-1; 12 nucleotides align to TRBD2. The CDR3 is 15 residues long. The V segment lost 5 bases and the J segment 5 bases; nucleotides outside the gene matches: 4. Germline assignment: CDR1 ENHRY and CDR2 SYGVKD. The CDR3 is CAISLAGGSNNEQFF. The CDR3 DNA reads as TGTGCCATCAGTCTAGCGGGGGGGTCAAACAATGAGCAGTTCTTC.

This clone was seen only once. The junction differs from germline at one of its ends, possibly a read error. The chain joins TRBV9 to TRBJ2-7; 7 positions agree with TRBD2. CDR1 and CDR2 from the germline V gene are SGDLS and YYNGEE. This CDR3 has 15 amino acids. The CDR3 loop reads CASSVDLGGGYEQYF. For the CDR3, the DNA is TGCGCCAGCAGCGTAGATCTTGGGGGGGGCTACGAGCAGTACTTC.

The chain employs TRBV12-5 and TRBJ2-2; D remains unclear. Trimming stripped 8 bases from V and 2 bases from J, with 18 bases between. This CDR3 spans 16 amino acids. Germline V CDR1 and CDR2: LGHNT, FRNRAP. CDR3 bases: TGTGCTAGTCGCGGCAGCTTTTCCCTAAACACCGGGGAGCTGTTTTTT. It codes for CASRGSFSLNTGELFF.

V is TRBV4-1 and J is TRBJ1-2; D might be TRBD1 (5 bases). The germline V and J ends were trimmed by 1 base and 5 bases, with 20 bases remaining between them. The CDR3 runs 17 residues. The germline CDR1 and CDR2 sequences are MGHRA and YSYEKL. CDR3 in amino acids: CASSQAQSGEAGYGYTF. CDR3 in DNA: TGCGCCAGCAGCCAAGCTCAGTCGGGGGAAGCGGGGTATGGCTACACCTTC.

This clone appeared a few times. This sequence joins TRBV7-6 and TRBJ1-3; tentatively, D is TRBD1 (5 bases). The CDR3 sequence is 19 residues long. The germline V gene encodes CDR1 SGHVS and CDR2 FNYEAQ. The ends were cut back, 1 base at V and 0 bases at J, with 19 bases in the middle. As DNA, the CDR3 is TGTGCCAGCAGCTTAGTTACAAATCACAGGCTTCGCTCTGGAAACACCATATATTTT. Amino acids: CASSLVTNHRLRSGNTIYF.